A single sample is the source of the 11 T cell receptor beta chains below, sequenced in a study of blood T cells in healthy people across ages. For the second PCR, which ran for 7 to 11 cycles, a sample-barcoded 5' primer and a J-beta primer mix were used. A single record per CDR3 protein comes from TCRdb applying MiXCR to the 5' RACE reads. This sample has 720,000 or so distinct CDR3 sequences, with around two fifths found just once. Sequencing was carried out using blood. All receptors derive from an elderly man in good health.

In regard to this clonotype: A read error may explain this, as a much larger clone is one base away. The V gene is TRBV6-2 or TRBV6-3, the J gene TRBJ2-1, with 9 nucleotides matching TRBD2. The CDR3 sequence is 13 residues long. CDR1 and CDR2 (germline): MNHEY, SVGEGT. Trimming at V came to 6 bases and at J to 10 bases, leaving 7 bases not matched to a gene. CDR3: CASRGSSGDEQFF. CDR3 in DNA: TGTGCCAGCAGGGGGTCTAGCGGGGACGAGCAGTTCTTC.

The genes are TRBV11-2 and TRBJ2-7; 8 positions match TRBD1. V trimming: 5 bases; J trimming: 0 bases; junction bases outside the gene matches: 6. The CDR3 spans 15 residues. Germline V gene sequence: CDR1 SGHAT, CDR2 FQNNGV. The CDR3 DNA sequence: TGTGCCAGCAGCCCGCAGGGGGCTATCTCCTACGAGCAGTACTTC. Protein sequence: CASSPQGAISYEQYF.

This clonotype was found a few times. The chain combines TRBV6-2 or TRBV6-3 with TRBJ2-1, with D unresolved. The CDR3 extends over 14 amino acids. Germline CDR1 MNHEY, CDR2 SVGEGT. V was shortened by 5 bases and J by 6 bases, with 14 bases between the two germline ends. The CDR3 DNA reads as TGTGCCAGCAGTGGCTTGGCCGAAGGCAATGAGCAGTTCTTC. This encodes CASSGLAEGNEQFF.

The chain has TRBV4-3 and TRBJ1-1, with 7 bases lining up with TRBD1. Germline CDR1 and CDR2: LGHNA and YSLEER. V was pared by 0 bases and J by 10 bases, with 11 bases of the junction left unmatched. The CDR3 totals 15 residues. The CDR3 loop is CASSQDRLTGDLAFF. The CDR3 region has the DNA TGCGCCAGCAGCCAAGACCGGTTAACAGGGGACTTAGCTTTCTTT.

This clonotype was counted a few times. V is TRBV6-2 or TRBV6-3 and J is TRBJ1-5; D is unresolved. Germline CDR1 and CDR2: MNHEY and SVGEGT. The CDR3 has 14 amino acids. Trimming removed 9 bases from V and 0 bases from J, with 12 bases in between. CDR3 nucleotides: TGTGCCAGATCCGGTAGGGCTAGCAATCAGCCCCAGCATTTT. Residues: CARSGRASNQPQHF.

The chain links TRBV20-1 to TRBJ2-3, with D hard to call. In germline, CDR1 is DFQATT, CDR2 SNEGSKA (reference sequence). V was pared by 1 base and J by 4 bases, with 6 bases between. This CDR3 has 12 residues. DNA for the CDR3: TGCAGTGCTAGAGCCGACTCAGATACGCAGTATTTT. This gives the protein CSARADSDTQYF.

The chain joins TRBV27 to TRBJ2-5, with D possibly matching TRBD2 (7 bases). The end of the DNA aligns better with TRBJ2-7, so the J call may be wrong. The V gene's germline CDR1 is MNHEY and CDR2 SMNVEV (reference sequence). The CDR3 is made up of 16 amino acids. The CDR3 nucleotides are TGTGCCAGCAGTTTAACCCCACCAGGGGAGGGCTACGAGCAGTACTTC. Protein: CASSLTPPGEGYEQYF.

V usage is TRBV14 and J usage is TRBJ2-7, with D possibly TRBD2 on 5 matching bases. V was clipped by 1 base and J by 2 bases, with 12 bases between them. The CDR3 covers 15 residues. Germline V CDR1 and CDR2: SGHDN, FVKESK. The CDR3 DNA reads as TGTGCCAGCAGCCAAGGAAATCGGGGTACCTACGAGCAGTACTTC. This translates into CASSQGNRGTYEQYF.

This chain links TRBV7-2 with TRBJ2-3; D possibly corresponds to TRBD2 (5 bases). The CDR3 consists of 15 residues. Deletions cut 0 bases from V and 2 bases from J, with 9 bases between. Germline loops: CDR1 SGHTA, CDR2 FQGNSA. As DNA, the CDR3 is TGTGCCAGCAGCTTAGCATCAGCGGTCACAGATACGCAGTATTTT. This encodes CASSLASAVTDTQYF.

Points on this clonotype: One junction end disagrees with the germline gene, perhaps due to a read error. The genes are TRBV20-1 and TRBJ2-2; TRBD1 matches 9 bases. Germline V gives CDR1 DFQATT, CDR2 SNEGSKA (reference sequence). This CDR3 is built from 14 residues. The CDR3 coding sequence is TGCAGTGCTCCACAGGGGGCGAAAACCGGGGAGCTGTTTTTT. Amino acids: CSAPQGAKTGELFF.

This clonotype was picked up a small number of times. The genes are TRBV19 and TRBJ2-2, with 7 bases lining up with TRBD2. The ends lost 3 bases at V and 5 bases at J; junction bases unmatched: 6. This CDR3 is built from 15 residues. CDR1 and CDR2 (germline): LNHDA, SQIVND (reference sequence). CDR3 in DNA: TGTGCCAGTAGTATGAGCGGGATTGAAACCGGGGAGCTGTTTTTT. Translated, it gives CASSMSGIETGELFF.